This passage covers 5 T cell receptor beta chains from one sample sequenced in a study of T-cell reconstitution after alpha-beta-depleted transplantation in children. Molecular barcoding with unique molecular identifiers was used for the TCRbeta library. TCRdb processed the PCR reads anew with MiXCR; each CDR3 protein has one entry. The repertoire holds 150,000 to 200,000 distinct CDR3 sequences, about 6.4% seen once, with around 3% in the top ten. Specimen: PBMCs from the stem cell graft donor, collected from the stem cell graft. These receptors were obtained from a human donor who donated a stem cell graft to a child with Wiskott-Aldrich syndrome.

This clonotype was detected many times. The rearrangement joins TRBV3-1 to TRBJ1-4, with TRBD1 identical over 7 bases. This CDR3 contains 14 residues. Trimming took 5 bases from V and 8 from J; bases not matched to a gene: 8. Germline assignment: CDR1 LGHDT and CDR2 YNNKEL (reference sequence). This CDR3 is CASSTGQEGEKLFF. As DNA, the CDR3 is TGTGCCAGCAGCACTGGACAGGAGGGAGAAAAACTGTTTTTT.

This clonotype was recorded many times. The chain uses TRBV20-1 and TRBJ2-4; a weak D match, TRBD2 (6 bases). Trimming removed 0 bases at V and 8 bases at J, with 14 bases between. The CDR3 length is 14 residues. Germline assignment: CDR1 DFQATT and CDR2 SNEGSKA (reference sequence). The CDR3 nucleotides read TGCAGTGCTAGAGATCAGAGAGAGCGGGACATTCAGTACTTC. Its translation: CSARDQRERDIQYF.

This clonotype was found many times. The chain links TRBV7-8 to TRBJ2-1; the D gene is possibly TRBD2 (6 bases). Germline loops: CDR1 SGHVS, CDR2 FQNEAQ. V was cut by 5 bases and J by 9 bases, with 23 bases left in between. The CDR3 is 16 residues long. CDR3 region: CASSGGLGGIFFEQFF. CDR3 bases: TGTGCCAGCAGCGGGGGACTCGGAGGGATTTTTTTTGAGCAGTTCTTC.

This clonotype was observed many times. The rearrangement links TRBV20-1 to TRBJ1-3; no firm D call. V was trimmed by 4 bases and J by 9 bases, leaving 13 bases between them. Germline loops: CDR1 DFQATT, CDR2 SNEGSKA (reference sequence). This CDR3 region has 12 residues. The CDR3 is CSAMDRPGTIYF. CDR3 DNA sequence: TGCAGTGCTATGGACCGGCCTGGCACCATATATTTT.

This clonotype was seen at least ten times. V gene TRBV7-2 combines with J gene TRBJ1-5; unclear D gene. Trimming removed 5 bases at V and 9 bases at J, with 14 bases between. Germline lookup yields CDR1 SGHTA and CDR2 FQGNSA. This CDR3 is 13 amino acids long. CDR3: CASSQDQVGPQHF. The CDR3 DNA follows: TGTGCCAGCAGCCAGGACCAAGTGGGGCCCCAGCATTTT.